The rows below give T cell receptor beta chains drawn from one sample of a study of T cell changes during pregnancy in multiple sclerosis. Using immunoSEQ multiplex PCR, the repertoire was profiled, and TCRdb retains in-frame clones only, with some absent. Among over 40,000 clones listed, roughly nine tenths were seen once. The specimen comprised peripheral blood, sampled in the second trimester of pregnancy. These receptor sequences come from a female donor in good health, enrolled as a control in a pregnancy study. Both conserved end residues are part of each CDR3. The order of the fields is clone size, D gene, V gene, J gene, CDR3 protein, CDR3 DNA. A D gene is named only where the DNA matches it firmly. Size values are once, few and many counts, or a class for expanded clones, and some rows have none.

size: .; D: TRBD2; V: TRBV10-1; J: TRBJ2-2; CDR3: CASSEAGVPGELFF; DNA: TGCGCCAGCAGTGAGGCGGGGGTACCCGGGGAGCTGTTTTTT
size: .; D: .; V: TRBV27; J: TRBJ1-6; CDR3: CASSPTVSGNSPLHF; DNA: TGTGCCAGCAGTCCGACAGTATCGGGCAATTCACCCCTCCACTTT
size: .; D: .; V: TRBV4-1; J: TRBJ1-1; CDR3: CTSSLDRKGTEAFF; DNA: TGCACCAGCAGCCTAGACCGTAAGGGGACTGAAGCTTTCTTT
size: .; D: TRBD1; V: TRBV7-2; J: TRBJ2-2; CDR3: CASSLNKVGTGVSGELFF; DNA: TGTGCCAGCAGCTTAAACAAAGTCGGGACAGGGGTGTCCGGGGAGCTGTTTTTT
size: .; D: .; V: TRBV6-6; J: TRBJ2-1; CDR3: CASSLQGRGEQFF; DNA: TGTGCCAGCAGTCTACAGGGACGGGGTGAGCAGTTCTTC
size: .; D: TRBD2; V: TRBV11-1; J: TRBJ2-1; CDR3: CASSATGTSGRTYEQFF; DNA: TGTGCCAGCAGCGCTACTGGGACTAGCGGGAGAACGTATGAGCAGTTCTTC
size: .; D: TRBD2; V: TRBV30; J: TRBJ2-7; CDR3: CAWSVGTLAGRYYEQYF; DNA: TGTGCCTGGAGCGTGGGGACCCTAGCGGGAAGATACTACGAGCAGTACTTC
size: .; D: .; V: TRBV5-6; J: TRBJ2-7; CDR3: CASSPTLWAYEQYF; DNA: TGTGCCAGCAGCCCAACCCTCTGGGCTTACGAGCAGTACTTC
size: .; D: TRBD2; V: TRBV7-8; J: TRBJ2-3; CDR3: CASSKSSGGATDTQYF; DNA: TGTGCCAGCAGCAAATCTAGCGGGGGGGCGACAGATACGCAGTATTTT
size: .; D: TRBD1; V: TRBV5-6; J: TRBJ2-1; CDR3: CASSFLGTGGREQFF; DNA: TGTGCCAGCAGCTTCCTCGGGACAGGGGGTCGTGAGCAGTTCTTC
size: .; D: TRBD1; V: TRBV19; J: TRBJ2-7; CDR3: CASSSQGAGSYEQYF; DNA: TGTGCCAGTAGTTCGCAGGGGGCAGGCTCCTACGAGCAGTACTTC
size: once; D: .; V: TRBV7-2; J: TRBJ2-1; CDR3: CASSLVTALNEQFF; DNA: TGTGCCAGCAGCTTAGTAACCGCGCTGAATGAGCAGTTCTTC
size: .; D: TRBD1; V: TRBV25-1; J: TRBJ1-2; CDR3: CASSERDRRKDGYTF; DNA: TGTGCCAGCAGTGAACGGGACAGGAGGAAGGATGGCTACACCTTC
size: .; D: .; V: TRBV5-4; J: TRBJ1-1; CDR3: CASSDQTGNTEAFF; DNA: TGTGCCAGCAGCGACCAGACAGGGAACACTGAAGCTTTCTTT
size: .; D: .; V: TRBV29-1; J: TRBJ1-1; CDR3: CSVVGGRGTEAFF; DNA: TGCAGCGTTGTTGGCGGTAGGGGCACTGAAGCTTTCTTT
size: .; D: TRBD1; V: TRBV18; J: TRBJ1-1; CDR3: CASSPRDRVRGTEAFF; DNA: TGTGCCAGCTCACCACGGGACAGGGTGAGGGGGACTGAAGCTTTCTTT
size: few; D: TRBD2; V: TRBV11-2; J: TRBJ2-3; CDR3: CASSLLAGSSTDTQYF; DNA: TGTGCCAGCAGCTTATTAGCGGGGTCTAGCACAGATACGCAGTATTTT
size: .; D: TRBD2; V: TRBV6-6; J: TRBJ2-1; CDR3: CASSYSRGEGHEQFF; DNA: TGTGCCAGCAGTTACTCCCGGGGGGAAGGCCATGAGCAGTTCTTC
size: .; D: TRBD1; V: TRBV6-5; J: TRBJ2-7; CDR3: CASSYLGQGAPYEQYF; DNA: TGTGCCAGCAGTTACCTAGGACAGGGGGCTCCCTACGAGCAGTACTTC
size: .; D: .; V: TRBV2; J: TRBJ2-7; CDR3: CASSQDSREQYF; DNA: TGTGCCAGCAGTCAGGATTCCCGGGAGCAGTACTTC
size: .; D: .; V: TRBV9; J: TRBJ1-1; CDR3: CASSIRGVDTEAFF; DNA: TGTGCCAGCAGCATAAGGGGTGTCGACACTGAAGCTTTCTTT
size: .; D: TRBD2; V: TRBV6-6; J: TRBJ2-3; CDR3: CASSPGLAGDTQYF; DNA: TGTGCCAGCAGCCCGGGACTAGCGGGAGATACGCAGTATTTT
size: once; D: .; V: TRBV4-1; J: TRBJ1-6; CDR3: CASSQVESPLHF; DNA: TGCGCCAGCAGCCAAGTTGAGTCACCCCTCCACTTT
size: once; D: TRBD1; V: TRBV7-2; J: TRBJ2-7; CDR3: CASSLVQGERYEQYF; DNA: TGTGCCAGCAGCTTAGTACAGGGGGAAAGGTACGAGCAGTACTTC
size: once; D: .; V: TRBV29-1; J: TRBJ2-7; CDR3: CSVVQGNYEQYF; DNA: TGCAGCGTTGTGCAGGGGAACTACGAGCAGTACTTC
size: .; D: .; V: TRBV2; J: TRBJ2-2; CDR3: CASRGGVELFF; DNA: TGTGCCAGCAGAGGGGGGGTGGAGCTGTTTTTT
size: .; D: .; V: TRBV7-4; J: TRBJ2-7; CDR3: CASNRGFFLYEQYF; DNA: TGTGCCAGCAATCGGGGGTTTTTTTTGTACGAGCAGTACTTC
size: .; D: TRBD2; V: TRBV7-9; J: TRBJ2-3; CDR3: CASSFQREGGTQYF; DNA: TGTGCCAGCAGCTTCCAGCGGGAGGGGGGAACGCAGTATTTT
size: .; D: TRBD1; V: TRBV25-1; J: TRBJ2-7; CDR3: CASSAAGTAYEQYF; DNA: TGTGCCAGCAGTGCAGCCGGGACAGCCTACGAGCAGTACTTC
size: .; D: .; V: TRBV9; J: TRBJ1-1; CDR3: CASSPRQALSTEAFF; DNA: TGTGCCAGCAGCCCTCGACAGGCCTTAAGCACTGAAGCTTTCTTT
size: .; D: TRBD2; V: TRBV11-2; J: TRBJ2-5; CDR3: CASSPQIRLAGPETQYF; DNA: TGTGCCAGCAGCCCGCAAATCAGGCTAGCGGGACCAGAGACCCAGTACTTC
size: .; D: .; V: TRBV5-1; J: TRBJ2-3; CDR3: CASSLDGRGTDTQYF; DNA: TGCGCCAGCAGCTTGGATGGCCGGGGCACAGATACGCAGTATTTT
size: .; D: .; V: TRBV2; J: TRBJ2-7; CDR3: CASRDDSYEQYF; DNA: TGTGCCAGCAGAGACGACAGCTACGAGCAGTACTTC
size: .; D: .; V: TRBV15; J: TRBJ2-5; CDR3: CATSRERALQGQETQYF; DNA: TGTGCCACCAGCAGAGAACGGGCCCTACAGGGCCAAGAGACCCAGTACTTC
size: .; D: .; V: TRBV6-1; J: TRBJ2-7; CDR3: CASRDTGEQYF; DNA: TGTGCCAGCAGAGACACAGGGGAGCAGTACTTC
size: many; D: .; V: TRBV4-3; J: TRBJ2-4; CDR3: CASSGGEADIQYF; DNA: TGCGCCAGCAGCGGTGGCGAGGCGGACATTCAGTACTTC
size: few; D: .; V: TRBV5-1; J: TRBJ1-2; CDR3: CASSTGLTIYGYTF; DNA: TGCGCCAGCAGCACTGGACTGACGATCTATGGCTACACCTTC
size: .; D: TRBD1; V: TRBV2; J: TRBJ1-6; CDR3: CASSVDRGSSYNSPLHF; DNA: TGTGCCAGCAGCGTGGACAGGGGGAGCTCCTATAATTCACCCCTCCACTTT
size: .; D: TRBD1; V: TRBV28; J: TRBJ1-2; CDR3: CASGPTGKGYTF; DNA: TGTGCCAGCGGCCCGACAGGGAAGGGCTACACCTTC
size: once; D: TRBD2; V: TRBV6-5; J: TRBJ2-7; CDR3: CASRRTRKAHEQYF; DNA: TGTGCCAGCAGGCGGACTAGAAAGGCCCACGAGCAGTACTTC
size: .; D: TRBD2; V: TRBV5-1; J: TRBJ2-1; CDR3: CASSALAGETYNEQFF; DNA: TGCGCCAGCAGCGCACTAGCGGGGGAGACCTACAATGAGCAGTTCTTC
size: .; D: TRBD2; V: TRBV6-5; J: TRBJ2-5; CDR3: CASSSRGGRQETQYF; DNA: TGTGCCAGCAGTTCCCGCGGGGGGCGACAAGAGACCCAGTACTTC
size: .; D: .; V: TRBV7-6; J: TRBJ2-3; CDR3: CASSLNFLTDTQYF; DNA: TGTGCCAGCAGCTTAAATTTCCTCACAGATACGCAGTATTTT
size: .; D: .; V: TRBV7-9; J: TRBJ1-2; CDR3: CASSLGQVDGYTF; DNA: TGTGCCAGCAGCTTAGGGCAGGTCGATGGCTACACCTTC
size: .; D: .; V: TRBV5-1; J: TRBJ2-7; CDR3: CASSLGDPEGEQYF; DNA: TGCGCCAGCAGCTTGGGGGACCCGGAGGGCGAGCAGTACTTC
size: .; D: TRBD1; V: TRBV6-6; J: TRBJ1-2; CDR3: CASSLPGQGASGYTF; DNA: TGTGCCAGCAGCCTGCCGGGACAGGGGGCTTCCGGCTACACCTTC
size: medium-sized; D: .; V: TRBV6-4; J: TRBJ1-5; CDR3: CASSVTVNQPQHF; DNA: TGTGCCAGCAGTGTTACAGTCAATCAGCCCCAGCATTTT
size: .; D: .; V: TRBV5-4; J: TRBJ2-7; CDR3: CASSLSLRGGYEQYF; DNA: TGTGCCAGCAGCTTGTCCCTGCGCGGCGGATACGAGCAGTACTTC
size: .; D: TRBD2; V: TRBV5-6; J: TRBJ2-3; CDR3: CAVGSGAHLGTQYF; DNA: TGTGCCGTGGGGAGCGGGGCGCATCTGGGTACGCAGTATTTT
size: .; D: .; V: TRBV7-6; J: TRBJ2-7; CDR3: CASSLGPRYEQYF; DNA: TGTGCCAGCAGCTTAGGGCCTCGCTACGAGCAGTACTTC
size: .; D: TRBD2; V: TRBV9; J: TRBJ2-3; CDR3: CASSLGTSGTDTQYF; DNA: TGTGCCAGCAGCCTTGGGACTAGCGGAACAGATACGCAGTATTTT
size: .; D: .; V: TRBV14; J: TRBJ2-3; CDR3: CASSQDMARSSYF; DNA: TGTGCCAGCAGCCAAGATATGGCACGTTCATCGTATTTT
size: .; D: TRBD2; V: TRBV5-1; J: TRBJ2-3; CDR3: CASSLAASGITSTDTQYF; DNA: TGCGCCAGCAGCTTGGCGGCTAGCGGGATCACTAGCACAGATACGCAGTATTTT
size: .; D: .; V: TRBV21-1; J: TRBJ2-7; CDR3: CASSTRSYEQYF; DNA: TGTGCCAGCAGCACCCGTAGCTACGAGCAGTACTTC
size: .; D: TRBD2; V: TRBV19; J: TRBJ2-2; CDR3: CASSGPGTSGSGELFF; DNA: TGTGCCAGTAGTGGCCCCGGGACTAGCGGGAGCGGGGAGCTGTTTTTT
size: .; D: .; V: TRBV2; J: TRBJ1-1; CDR3: CASSERLMNTEAFF; DNA: TGTGCCAGCAGTGAAAGACTGATGAACACTGAAGCTTTCTTT
size: .; D: .; V: TRBV5-1; J: TRBJ2-5; CDR3: CASSLETSETQYF; DNA: TGCGCCAGCAGCTTGGAAACTTCCGAGACCCAGTACTTC
size: once; D: TRBD1; V: TRBV7-9; J: TRBJ2-7; CDR3: CASSSPDRGYEQYF; DNA: TGTGCCAGCAGCTCCCCGGACAGGGGTTACGAGCAGTACTTC
size: .; D: TRBD1; V: TRBV6-1; J: TRBJ1-3; CDR3: CASSGTGSSGNTIYF; DNA: TGTGCCAGCAGTGGGACAGGTTCCTCTGGAAACACCATATATTTT
size: .; D: TRBD2; V: TRBV5-1; J: TRBJ2-3; CDR3: CASSPGLAGGQDTQYF; DNA: TGCGCCAGCAGCCCGGGACTAGCGGGGGGGCAGGATACGCAGTATTTT